The sequence of this T cell receptor beta chain was determined in a study of blood T cell repertoires in COVID-19. Overall study context: T cells, B-cell-depleted T cells, or PBMCs supplied cDNA or gDNA.

The length of the CDR3 is 15 residues. The germline V gene has CDR1 LNHDA and CDR2 SQIVND (reference sequence). Trimming cost V 3 bases and J 2 bases; bases outside gene matches: 3. The data were produced by immunoSEQ multiplex PCR, yet TCRdb's version contains in-frame clones alone and is incomplete. The sample shows about 140,000 clones, approximately 85% of them seen only once. This receptor was taken from a man between 45 and 60 years old with acute or convalescent COVID-19. Specimen: peripheral blood. V gene TRBV19 combines with J gene TRBJ1-5, with 8 positions matching TRBD1. The CDR3 spells CASSIRGLGNQPQHF. CDR3 sequence (DNA): TGTGCCAGTAGTATCAGGGGGCTTGGCAATCAGCCCCAGCATTTT.